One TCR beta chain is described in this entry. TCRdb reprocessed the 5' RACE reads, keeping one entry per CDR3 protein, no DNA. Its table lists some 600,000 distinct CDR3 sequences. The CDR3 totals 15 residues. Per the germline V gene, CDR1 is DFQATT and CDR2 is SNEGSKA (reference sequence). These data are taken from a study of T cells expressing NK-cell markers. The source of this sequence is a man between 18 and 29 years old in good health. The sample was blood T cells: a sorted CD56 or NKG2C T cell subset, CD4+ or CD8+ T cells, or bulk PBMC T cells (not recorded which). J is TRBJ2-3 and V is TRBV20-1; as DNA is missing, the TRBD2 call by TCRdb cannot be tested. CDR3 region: CSARKGRATTDTQYF.